This T cell receptor (beta chain) originates from a study of T cells expressing NK-cell markers. Study as a whole: Investigators obtained TCR beta repertoires from sorted CD3+CD56+NKG2C+, CD3+CD56+NKG2C- and CD3+CD56-NKG2C+ T cells.

Study findings and constraints: It is unclear if expanded NKG2C-expressing clones target HCMV antigens. These clonotypes, the leaders elsewhere, also led the CD3+CD56-NKG2C+ fraction in a few donors.

The TCR beta cDNA came from 5'RACE template switching with UMIs. After re-calling the 5' RACE reads, TCRdb lists one entry per CDR3 protein, DNA absent. The sample holds 450,000 to 600,000 distinct CDR3 sequences. Comment on this clonotype: The antigen remains undetermined.

The receptor was isolated from a man in his late teens or twenties in good health. Material: blood T cells: a sorted CD56 or NKG2C T cell subset, CD4+ or CD8+ T cells, or bulk PBMC T cells (not recorded which).

The CDR3 sequence is CASKGGTGTGELFF. The rearrangement links TRBV2 to TRBJ2-2; the D call of TRBD1 rests on TCRdb alone, since no DNA is present to check it. Germline assignment: CDR1 SNHLY and CDR2 FYNNEI. This CDR3 has 14 amino acids.